This T cell receptor (beta chain) was recorded in a study of T cells in Graves' hyperthyroidism and ophthalmopathy. Across the study: Peripheral blood draws took place at initial diagnosis, ahead of any treatment.

This clonotype came up many times. RNA transcripts served as the template for amplifying TCR beta CDR3 regions. Initially, a first-round RT-PCR of the TCR CDR3 employed the HTBI primer set. TCRdb re-called the multiplex PCR reads with MiXCR, one entry per CDR3 protein. The sample contains around 420,000 distinct CDR3 sequences, around 16% of which appear only once. V dropped 0 bases and J dropped 2 bases, with 8 bases sitting between them. The CDR3 consists of 14 residues. In germline, CDR1 is KGHSH, CDR2 LQKENI. Researchers barred patients who had uncontrolled infection, other autoimmune disease, pregnancy or lactation.

The specimen sequenced was blood. The chain recombines TRBV18 with TRBJ2-7, with D tentatively TRBD1 (6 bases). The TCR sequence derives from a young woman with Graves' hyperthyroidism. The CDR3: CASSPPQGTYEQYF. The CDR3 nucleotides are TGTGCCAGCTCACCACCACAGGGAACCTACGAGCAGTACTTC.